This TCR beta chain was sequenced for a study of ipilimumab plus nivolumab after autologous stem cell transplantation. The CDR3 contains 16 residues. The germline V and J ends were trimmed by 1 base and 0 bases, with 10 bases remaining between them. CDR1 and CDR2 (germline): MNHNS, SASEGT. Assay used: immunoSEQ multiplex PCR; TCRdb lists only in-frame clones, some missing. The sample lists 77,000 or so clones, 83% seen once, with roughly 2% in the top ten. The source was PBMCs, collected in a trial of ipilimumab plus nivolumab as post-transplant consolidation. This sequence joins TRBV6-1 and TRBJ1-3; no clear D. This receptor was obtained from a male donor with diffuse large B-cell lymphoma. The CDR3 DNA follows: TGTGCCAGCAGTGAAGGGTACGGGAGCTCTGGAAACACCATATATTTT. This codes for CASSEGYGSSGNTIYF.